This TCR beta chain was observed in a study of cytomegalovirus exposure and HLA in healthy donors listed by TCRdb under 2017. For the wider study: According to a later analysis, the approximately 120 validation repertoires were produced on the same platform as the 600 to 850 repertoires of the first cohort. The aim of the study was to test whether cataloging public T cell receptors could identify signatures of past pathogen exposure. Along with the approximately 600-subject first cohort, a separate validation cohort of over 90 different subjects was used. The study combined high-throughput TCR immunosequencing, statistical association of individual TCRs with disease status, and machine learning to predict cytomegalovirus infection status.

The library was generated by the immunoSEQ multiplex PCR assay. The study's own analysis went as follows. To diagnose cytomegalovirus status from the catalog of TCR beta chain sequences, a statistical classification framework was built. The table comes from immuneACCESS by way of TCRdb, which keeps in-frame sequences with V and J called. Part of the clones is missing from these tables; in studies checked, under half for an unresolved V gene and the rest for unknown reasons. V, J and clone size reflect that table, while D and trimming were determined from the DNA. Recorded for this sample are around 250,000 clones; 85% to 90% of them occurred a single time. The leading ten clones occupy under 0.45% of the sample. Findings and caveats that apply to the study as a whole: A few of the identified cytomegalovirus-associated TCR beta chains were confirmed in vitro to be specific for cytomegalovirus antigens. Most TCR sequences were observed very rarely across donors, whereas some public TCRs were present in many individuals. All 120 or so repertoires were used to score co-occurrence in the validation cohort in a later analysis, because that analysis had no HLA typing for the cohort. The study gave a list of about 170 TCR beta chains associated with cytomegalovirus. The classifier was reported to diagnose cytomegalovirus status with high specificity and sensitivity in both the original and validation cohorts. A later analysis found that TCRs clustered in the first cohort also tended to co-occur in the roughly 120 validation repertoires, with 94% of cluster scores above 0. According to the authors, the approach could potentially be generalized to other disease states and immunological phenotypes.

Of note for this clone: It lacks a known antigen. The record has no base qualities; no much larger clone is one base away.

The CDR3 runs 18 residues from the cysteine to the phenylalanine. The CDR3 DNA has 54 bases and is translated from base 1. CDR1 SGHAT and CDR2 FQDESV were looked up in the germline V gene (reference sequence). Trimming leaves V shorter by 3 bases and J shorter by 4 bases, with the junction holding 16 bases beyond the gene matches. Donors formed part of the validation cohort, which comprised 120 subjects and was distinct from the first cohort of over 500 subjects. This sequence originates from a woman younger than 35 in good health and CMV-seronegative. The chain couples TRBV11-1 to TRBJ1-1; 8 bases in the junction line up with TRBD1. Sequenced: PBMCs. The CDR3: CASSFQGDSQGEGTEAFF. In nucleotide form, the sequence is TGTGCCAGCAGCTTCCAAGGAGATTCACAGGGGGAAGGCACTGAAGCTTTCTTT.